This TCR beta chain originates from a study of cytomegalovirus exposure and HLA in healthy donors. Overall study context: Per a later analysis, the roughly 640 first-cohort and approximately 120 validation repertoires shared one platform. Study results and limitations: Associated with cytomegalovirus, according to the listing, were around 170 TCR beta chains.

CDR1 and CDR2 from the germline V gene are MDHEN and SYDVKM. The V end was cut by 3 bases, the J end by 4 bases, with 6 bases between. This CDR3 contains 12 residues. Assay: immunoSEQ multiplex PCR; the TCRdb copy retains only in-frame clones and omits some. The sample includes just under 150,000 clones, roughly 90% seen only once; the top ten take 4.5%. The table lists this clone with a few counts. Its antigen is undetermined. Other DNA variants within this sample encode the same CDR3. Sequenced material: PBMCs. The source is a man between 18 and 35 years old in good health and CMV-seropositive. The J gene is TRBJ1-2, the V gene TRBV28, with unresolved D. The CDR3 here is CASSLTGYGYTF. DNA of the CDR3: TGTGCCAGCAGTTTGACGGGCTATGGCTACACCTTC.